The source of this T cell receptor beta chain is a study of high-grade serous ovarian cancer treatment subgroups. The wider study: On average, roughly 14,000 reads and 6,000 to 8,000 unique TCR beta rearrangements were obtained per sample. Study-level points and caveats: These tumor repertoires lack spatial information from bulk sequencing. CDR1 and CDR2 were left unanalyzed; analyses focused on CDR3.

Sequenced by immunoSEQ multiplex PCR; TCRdb stores in-frame clones only, minus some. Among approximately 5,000 clones, 75% were seen once, and the ten largest hold more than 5.5%. The V gene end was trimmed by 5 bases and the J gene end by 2 bases; junction bases not matched to a gene: 7. Germline V gene sequence: CDR1 LGHNT, CDR2 FRNRAP. CDR3 length: 15 amino acids. Tumor samples were obtained before definitive surgery or chemotherapy. Concerning this clone itself: The antigen is unknown.

The sample consisted of tumor tissue. This clonotype originated in a human patient with high-grade serous ovarian cancer. V gene TRBV12-5 combines with J gene TRBJ1-2, with 8 bases lining up with TRBD1. The CDR3 DNA reads as TGTGCTAGTGGTCCCGGGACAGGACGAAACTATGGCTACACCTTC. Protein: CASGPGTGRNYGYTF.